A single sample gave rise to the 5 T cell receptor beta chains below, sequenced in a study of blood T cell repertoires in COVID-19. Assay used: immunoSEQ multiplex PCR; TCRdb lists only in-frame clones, some missing. The sample lists approximately 100,000 clones; over 70% were seen once. The sequenced sample was peripheral blood. The source of these receptors is a man in his sixties with acute or convalescent COVID-19.

This clone was seen a single time. The V call is TRBV6-1, the J call TRBJ1-4; the match to TRBD1 covers 8 bases. Germline V lookup: CDR1 MNHNS, CDR2 SASEGT. The CDR3 covers 17 residues. Losses at the gene ends were 4 bases for V and 2 bases for J; bases not matched to a gene: 9. The CDR3 DNA follows: TGTGCCAGCAGTGGAGCGACAGGGGTGGCGACTAATGAAAAACTGTTTTTT. This translates into CASSGATGVATNEKLFF.

This clone was found once. The chain links TRBV7-2 to TRBJ2-7; D is undetermined. V lost 0 bases to trimming and J lost 3 bases, with 6 bases between them. Germline values: CDR1 SGHTA, CDR2 FQGNSA. The CDR3 consists of 13 residues. The CDR3 sequence is CASSLARIYEQYF. Written as DNA, the CDR3 is TGTGCCAGCAGCTTAGCGCGTATCTACGAGCAGTACTTC.

The chain carries TRBV4-3 and TRBJ2-7; D gene unclear. This CDR3 spans 13 amino acids. Germline loops: CDR1 LGHNA, CDR2 YSLEER. The germline V and J ends were trimmed by 2 bases and 3 bases, with 8 bases remaining between them. Here the CDR3 reads CASSQFHGYEQYF. In nucleotides, the CDR3 is TGCGCCAGCAGCCAATTTCACGGCTACGAGCAGTACTTC.

The chain is built from TRBV6-5 and TRBJ1-3; D uncertain. The CDR3 spans 14 residues. V shed 0 bases and J shed 4 bases, with 7 bases lying between them. Germline CDR1 MNHEY, CDR2 SVGAGI. CDR3 residues: CASSYSSLGNTIYF. The DNA for the CDR3 is TGTGCCAGCAGTTACTCCTCCCTGGGAAACACCATATATTTT.

The chain has TRBV6-6 and TRBJ1-2; tentatively, D is TRBD1 (6 bases). The CDR3 loop spans 15 amino acids. The germline V gene encodes CDR1 MNHNY and CDR2 SVGAGI (reference sequence). The V and J ends lost 6 bases and 6 bases respectively, with 20 bases between them. The CDR3 nucleotides read TGTGCCAGCAGCTCACCGGGACATCCCTTCGATGGCTACACCTTC. This gives the protein CASSSPGHPFDGYTF.